This is a list of T cell receptor beta chains from one sample in a study of T cells in Graves' hyperthyroidism and ophthalmopathy. TCRdb reprocessed the multiplex PCR reads with MiXCR, giving one entry per CDR3 protein. The sample includes some 500,000 distinct CDR3 sequences, less than 25% of them seen just once. Sequenced: blood. The receptors here all came from a young woman with Graves' ophthalmopathy. CDR3s include the opening cysteine and the closing phenylalanine or tryptophan. The D gene is left open where the match is weak. The size entry is marked missing in some rows and otherwise reads once, few, many or a size class.

clone size | J gene | V gene | D gene | CDR3 protein | CDR3 DNA
- | TRBJ1-1 | TRBV29-1 | - | CSYHPEGNTEAFF | TGCAGCTACCACCCTGAAGGAAACACTGAAGCTTTCTTT
few | TRBJ1-2 | TRBV20-1 | - | CSARMDFYGYTF | TGCAGTGCTAGAATGGACTTCTATGGCTACACCTTC
many | TRBJ2-5 | TRBV28 | - | CASYKRVEETQYF | TGTGCCAGCTACAAACGGGTGGAAGAGACCCAGTACTTC
many | TRBJ2-5 | TRBV11-1 | - | CASSSYENQETQYF | TGTGCCAGCAGCTCTTACGAAAATCAAGAGACCCAGTACTTC
many | TRBJ2-7 | TRBV12-3/TRBV12-4 | - | CASSFNSPYEQYF | TGTGCCAGCAGTTTTAACTCCCCCTACGAGCAGTACTTC
many | TRBJ1-5 | TRBV20-1 | - | CSAMGGERNQPQHF | TGCAGTGCCATGGGGGGTGAGAGGAATCAGCCCCAGCATTTT
many | TRBJ2-7 | TRBV20-1 | - | CSASETYEQYF | TGCAGTGCTAGCGAAACCTACGAGCAGTACTTC
many | TRBJ1-2 | TRBV20-1 | - | CSARGRTAYGYTF | TGCAGTGCTAGAGGGAGGACAGCCTATGGCTACACCTTC
few | TRBJ2-5 | TRBV10-3 | - | CAISEWSGSQETQYF | TGTGCCATCAGTGAGTGGTCGGGGAGCCAAGAGACCCAGTACTTC
- | TRBJ1-2 | TRBV4-1 | - | CASSQENGYTF | TGCGCCAGCAGCCAAGAAAATGGCTACACCTTC
many | TRBJ2-7 | TRBV11-2 | - | CASSPDSDEQYF | TGTGCCAGCAGCCCCGACTCCGACGAGCAGTACTTC
few | TRBJ2-4 | TRBV30 | - | CAWRIPGVAKNIQYF | TGTGCCTGGAGAATCCCGGGAGTAGCCAAAAACATTCAGTACTTC
- | TRBJ1-2 | TRBV14 | - | CASSQDTGWGRGYTF | TGTGCCAGCAGCCAAGATACGGGCTGGGGTCGAGGCTACACCTTC
many | TRBJ1-2 | TRBV7-2 | - | CASSSWTAYGYTF | TGTGCCAGCAGCTCCTGGACAGCCTATGGCTACACCTTC
- | TRBJ2-5 | TRBV27 | TRBD2 | CASSTGGYQETQYF | TGTGCCAGCAGTACGGGAGGGTACCAAGAGACCCAGTACTTC
many | TRBJ2-5 | TRBV30 | - | CAWSALVETQYF | TGTGCCTGGAGCGCCTTGGTGGAGACCCAGTACTTC
- | TRBJ2-7 | TRBV7-9 | - | CASSLHDSSYEQYF | TGTGCCAGCAGCTTACACGACAGCTCCTACGAGCAGTACTTC
- | TRBJ1-1 | TRBV12-3/TRBV12-4 | TRBD1 | CASPPFEGGSNTEAFF | TGTGCCAGCCCCCCCTTTGAAGGGGGCTCGAACACTGAAGCTTTCTTT
many | TRBJ2-2 | TRBV29-1 | - | CSVEDGHTNTGELFF | TGCAGCGTTGAAGACGGACACACGAACACCGGGGAGCTGTTTTTT
few | TRBJ2-7 | TRBV6-2/TRBV6-3 | TRBD1 | CASSYATGAQYF | TGTGCCAGCAGTTACGCAACAGGGGCGCAGTACTTC
- | TRBJ2-5 | TRBV28 | - | CASSLLSRNQETQYF | TGTGCCAGCAGTTTACTAAGTCGGAACCAAGAGACCCAGTACTTC
- | TRBJ1-2 | TRBV12-3/TRBV12-4 | - | CASSFPGGGNYGYTF | TGTGCCAGCAGTTTCCCTGGCGGGGGTAACTATGGCTACACCTTC
- | TRBJ2-5 | TRBV20-1 | - | CSARSPWGWGETQYF | TGCAGTGCTAGATCTCCGTGGGGGTGGGGAGAGACCCAGTACTTC
many | TRBJ2-2 | TRBV11-2 | TRBD1 | CASSPDRGPETGELFF | TGTGCCAGCAGCCCAGACAGGGGGCCGGAGACCGGGGAGCTGTTTTTT
many | TRBJ2-7 | TRBV7-9 | - | CASTPSQQVQYF | TGTGCCAGTACCCCCTCGCAACAGGTGCAGTACTTC
many | TRBJ1-3 | TRBV28 | - | CASMGRDYSGNTIYF | TGTGCCAGCATGGGCAGGGACTACTCTGGAAACACCATATATTTT
- | TRBJ1-5 | TRBV6-1 | TRBD1 | CASSTQGAQVYNQPQHF | TGTGCCAGCAGTACGCAGGGGGCGCAAGTTTATAATCAGCCCCAGCATTTT
many | TRBJ1-5 | TRBV27 | - | CASSLSIGQPQHF | TGTGCCAGCAGTTTATCGATAGGGCAGCCCCAGCATTTT
few | TRBJ2-7 | TRBV20-1 | - | CSARPNYEQYF | TGCAGTGCAAGACCGAACTACGAGCAGTACTTC
many | TRBJ1-1 | TRBV11-1 | - | CASSFRPNTEAFF | TGTGCCAGCAGCTTCCGGCCGAACACTGAAGCTTTCTTT
few | TRBJ2-5 | TRBV29-1 | - | CSVEDPGARETQYF | TGCAGCGTTGAAGATCCGGGGGCCCGGGAGACCCAGTACTTC
many | TRBJ1-1 | TRBV6-1 | - | CASSALQGMNTEAFF | TGTGCCAGCAGTGCACTACAGGGCATGAACACTGAAGCTTTCTTT
many | TRBJ2-7 | TRBV6-1 | - | CASSINGDSFYEQYF | TGTGCCAGCAGCATCAACGGGGACTCGTTCTACGAGCAGTACTTC
many | TRBJ1-1 | TRBV12-3/TRBV12-4 | - | CASSFGPAVRTEAFF | TGTGCCAGCAGTTTCGGGCCAGCAGTAAGGACTGAAGCTTTCTTT
few | TRBJ1-2 | TRBV7-9 | - | CASSQTLSNGYTF | TGTGCCAGCAGCCAGACCCTCAGTAATGGCTACACCTTC
- | TRBJ2-7 | TRBV7-9 | - | CASSRRGSHEQYF | TGTGCCAGCAGCAGGAGGGGTTCCCACGAGCAGTACTTC
few | TRBJ2-7 | TRBV30 | TRBD2 | CAWKASGNEQYF | TGTGCCTGGAAGGCTAGCGGGAACGAGCAGTACTTC
- | TRBJ1-1 | TRBV27 | - | CASSQAPGGLFGAFF | TGTGCCAGCAGTCAAGCCCCAGGAGGTCTCTTTGGAGCTTTCTTT
many | TRBJ1-1 | TRBV27 | TRBD1 | CASSPWTGILDTEAFF | TGTGCCAGCAGCCCATGGACAGGGATCCTGGACACTGAAGCTTTCTTT
- | TRBJ1-5 | TRBV5-6 | - | CASNLRRGPQHF | TGTGCCAGCAACCTCAGACGGGGGCCCCAGCATTTT
many | TRBJ1-1 | TRBV7-9 | - | CASSLAGRMNTEAFF | TGTGCCAGCAGCTTAGCGGGACGGATGAACACTGAAGCTTTCTTT
- | TRBJ2-2 | TRBV6-2/TRBV6-3 | - | CASSWDAEKNSNTGELFF | TGTGCCAGCAGTTGGGACGCAGAAAAGAATTCGAACACCGGGGAGCTGTTTTTT
many | TRBJ1-1 | TRBV19 | TRBD1 | CASSSRQGTEAFF | TGTGCCAGTAGTAGCAGACAGGGCACTGAAGCTTTCTTT
many | TRBJ2-2 | TRBV5-1 | - | CASSLDQGGELFF | TGCGCCAGCAGCTTGGATCAGGGCGGGGAGCTGTTTTTT
many | TRBJ2-5 | TRBV15 | - | CATSTGQMQETQYF | TGTGCCACCAGCACCGGACAGATGCAGGAGACCCAGTACTTC
- | TRBJ2-5 | TRBV2 | - | CASLRRAVETQYF | TGTGCCAGCCTCCGGAGGGCCGTAGAGACCCAGTACTTC
few | TRBJ1-1 | TRBV6-2/TRBV6-3 | - | CASRSREGTEAFF | TGTGCCAGCAGGTCCAGGGAGGGCACTGAAGCTTTCTTT
few | TRBJ2-5 | TRBV27 | - | CASLYQETQYF | TGTGCCAGCCTATACCAAGAGACCCAGTACTTC
- | TRBJ1-1 | TRBV20-1 | TRBD1 | CSASRGQGDTEAFF | TGCAGTGCTAGCCGAGGACAGGGGGACACTGAAGCTTTCTTT
- | TRBJ1-2 | TRBV2 | - | CASSAGVDGYTF | TGTGCCAGCAGTGCAGGGGTCGATGGCTACACCTTC
- | TRBJ1-2 | TRBV19 | - | CASSIGLFYTF | TGTGCCAGTAGTATCGGACTCTTCTACACCTTC
many | TRBJ1-3 | TRBV4-3 | TRBD1 | CASSQDMEGAAGNTIYF | TGCGCCAGCAGCCAAGACATGGAGGGGGCAGCGGGAAACACCATATATTTT
- | TRBJ2-5 | TRBV2 | - | CASNQGPQETQYF | TGTGCCAGCAATCAGGGACCCCAAGAGACCCAGTACTTC
many | TRBJ2-7 | TRBV27 | TRBD2 | CATRRESEQYF | TGTGCCACCCGGCGGGAGAGCGAGCAGTACTTC
many | TRBJ2-5 | TRBV6-1 | TRBD2 | CASSPLAGEEETQYF | TGTGCCAGCAGCCCACTAGCGGGGGAGGAAGAGACCCAGTACTTC
many | TRBJ2-7 | TRBV6-1 | - | CASSVILSYEQYF | TGTGCCAGCAGTGTAATACTTTCCTACGAGCAGTACTTC
many | TRBJ2-5 | TRBV20-1 | - | CSASTIPGLETQYF | TGCAGTGCTAGTACCATTCCGGGGCTGGAGACCCAGTACTTC
few | TRBJ2-1 | TRBV12-3/TRBV12-4 | - | CASSFSRDNEQFF | TGTGCCAGCAGTTTTTCCAGGGACAATGAGCAGTTCTTC
many | TRBJ1-3 | TRBV9 | TRBD1 | CASSAGTGTGNTIYF | TGTGCCAGCAGCGCCGGGACAGGGACTGGAAACACCATATATTTT